This T cell receptor (beta chain) is drawn from a study of blood T cell repertoires in COVID-19. As for the study in general: Specimens from acute and convalescent COVID-19 originated in the United States, Italy and Spain. The analysed material was cDNA or gDNA that came from T cells, B-cell-depleted T cells, or PBMCs.

Under the authors' procedure: It was from reference gene primer amplification that nucleated cell counts were estimated. Here immunoSEQ multiplex PCR was the method, and the copy in TCRdb shows in-frame clones only, minus some. The V and J calls and clone size are taken from that table; D and trimming were inferred from the DNA. Of over 250,000 clones in the sample, 85% are singletons; the top ten hold 10% to 15%. CDR3 length: 15 residues. Trimming took 1 base from V and 4 from J, leaving 13 bases between them. The germline V gene has CDR1 MGHRA and CDR2 YSYEKL. The sequenced sample was peripheral blood. The origin of this receptor is a human donor in a cohort sampled during active COVID-19. The chain employs TRBV4-1 and TRBJ1-1, with D hard to call. CDR3: CASSQGGMLITEAFF. In DNA, the CDR3 is TGCGCCAGCAGCCAAGGCGGGATGCTTATCACTGAAGCTTTCTTT.